This T cell receptor (beta chain) derives from a study of T cell changes during pregnancy in multiple sclerosis. This clone has only one observation. The protocol was immunoSEQ multiplex PCR, while the TCRdb copy is restricted to in-frame clones and leaves out a portion. The repertoire consists of about 74,000 clones, with roughly 92% occurring once and the leading ten covering 3.5% to 4.5%. The CDR3 loop spans 11 amino acids. V lost 2 bases to trimming and J lost 4 bases, with 5 bases between them. Germline V gene sequence: CDR1 GTSNPN, CDR2 SVGIG (reference sequence). The source was peripheral blood, collected after pregnancy. This sequence originates from a female donor in good health, enrolled as a control in a pregnancy study. The chain links TRBV30 to TRBJ1-1; D is undetermined. The CDR3 DNA is TGTGCCTGGAGTCCCGGCACTGAAGCTTTCTTT. This codes for CAWSPGTEAFF. Based on the CDR3 plus reference TRBV30 and TRBJ1-1, the full variable domain is SQTIHQWPATLVQPVGSPLSLECTVEGTSNPNLYWYRQAAGRGLQLLFYSVGIGQISSEVPQNLSASRPQDRQFILSSKKLLLSDSGFYLCAWSPGTEAFFGQGTRLTVV.